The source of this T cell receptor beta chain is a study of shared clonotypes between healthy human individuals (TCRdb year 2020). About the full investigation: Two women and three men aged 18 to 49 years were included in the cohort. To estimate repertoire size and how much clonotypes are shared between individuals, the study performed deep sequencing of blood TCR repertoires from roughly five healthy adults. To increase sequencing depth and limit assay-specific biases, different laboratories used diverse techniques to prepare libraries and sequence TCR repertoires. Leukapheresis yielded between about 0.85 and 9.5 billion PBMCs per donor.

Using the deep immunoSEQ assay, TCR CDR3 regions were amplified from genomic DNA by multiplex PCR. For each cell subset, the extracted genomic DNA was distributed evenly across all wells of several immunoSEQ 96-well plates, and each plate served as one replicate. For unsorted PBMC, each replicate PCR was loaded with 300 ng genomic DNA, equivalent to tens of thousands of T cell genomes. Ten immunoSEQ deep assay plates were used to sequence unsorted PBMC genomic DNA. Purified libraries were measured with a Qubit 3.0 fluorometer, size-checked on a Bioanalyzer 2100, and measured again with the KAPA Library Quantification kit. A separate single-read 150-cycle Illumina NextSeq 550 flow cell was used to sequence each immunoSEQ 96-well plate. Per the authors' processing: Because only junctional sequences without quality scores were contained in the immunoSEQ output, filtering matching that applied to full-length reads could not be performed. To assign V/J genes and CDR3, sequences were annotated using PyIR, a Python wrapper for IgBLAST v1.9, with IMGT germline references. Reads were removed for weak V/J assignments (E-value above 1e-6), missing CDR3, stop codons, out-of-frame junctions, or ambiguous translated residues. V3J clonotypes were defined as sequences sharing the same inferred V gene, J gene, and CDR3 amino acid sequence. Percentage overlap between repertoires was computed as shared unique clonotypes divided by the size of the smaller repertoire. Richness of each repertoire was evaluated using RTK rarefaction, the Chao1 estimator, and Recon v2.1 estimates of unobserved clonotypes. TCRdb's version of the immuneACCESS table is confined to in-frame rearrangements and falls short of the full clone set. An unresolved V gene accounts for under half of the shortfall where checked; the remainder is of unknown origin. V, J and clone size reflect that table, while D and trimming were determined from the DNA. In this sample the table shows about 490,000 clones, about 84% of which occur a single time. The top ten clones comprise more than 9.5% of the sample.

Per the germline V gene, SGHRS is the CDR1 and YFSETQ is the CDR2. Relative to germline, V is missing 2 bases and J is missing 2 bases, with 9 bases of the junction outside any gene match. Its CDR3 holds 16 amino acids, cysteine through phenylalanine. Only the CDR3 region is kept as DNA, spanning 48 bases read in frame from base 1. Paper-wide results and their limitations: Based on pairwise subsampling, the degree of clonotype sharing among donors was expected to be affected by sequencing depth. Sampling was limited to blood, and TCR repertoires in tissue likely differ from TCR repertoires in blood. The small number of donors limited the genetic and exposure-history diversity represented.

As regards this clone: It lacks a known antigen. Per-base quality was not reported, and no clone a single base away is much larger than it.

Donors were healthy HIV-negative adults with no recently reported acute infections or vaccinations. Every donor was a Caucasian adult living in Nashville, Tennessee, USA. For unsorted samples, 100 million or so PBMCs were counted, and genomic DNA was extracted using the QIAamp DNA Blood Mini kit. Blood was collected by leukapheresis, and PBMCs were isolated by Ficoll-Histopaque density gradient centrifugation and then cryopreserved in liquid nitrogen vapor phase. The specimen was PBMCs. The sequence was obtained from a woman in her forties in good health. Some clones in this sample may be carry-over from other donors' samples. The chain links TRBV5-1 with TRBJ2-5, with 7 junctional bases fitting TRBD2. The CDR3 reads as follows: CASSFLGGSLQETQYF. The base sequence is TGCGCCAGCAGCTTTCTTGGCGGGAGTTTACAAGAGACCCAGTACTTC.